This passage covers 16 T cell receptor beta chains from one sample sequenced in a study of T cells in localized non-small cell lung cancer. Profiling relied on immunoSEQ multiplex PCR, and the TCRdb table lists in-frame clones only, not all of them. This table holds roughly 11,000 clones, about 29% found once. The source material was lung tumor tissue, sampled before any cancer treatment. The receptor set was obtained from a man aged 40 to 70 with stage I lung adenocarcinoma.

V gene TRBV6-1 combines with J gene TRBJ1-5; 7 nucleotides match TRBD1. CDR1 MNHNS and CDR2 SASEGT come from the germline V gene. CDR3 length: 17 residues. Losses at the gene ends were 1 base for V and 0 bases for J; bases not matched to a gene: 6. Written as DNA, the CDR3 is TGTGCCAGCAGTGAAGTGGGACAGCCGTCTAGCAATCAGCCCCAGCATTTT. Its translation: CASSEVGQPSSNQPQHF.

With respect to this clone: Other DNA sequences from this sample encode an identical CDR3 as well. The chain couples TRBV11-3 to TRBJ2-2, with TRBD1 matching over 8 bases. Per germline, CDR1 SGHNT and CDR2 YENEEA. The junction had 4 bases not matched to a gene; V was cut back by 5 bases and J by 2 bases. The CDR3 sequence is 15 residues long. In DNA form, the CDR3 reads TGTGCCAGCAGCCCCGGACAGGGTAACACCGGGGAGCTGTTTTTT. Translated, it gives CASSPGQGNTGELFF.

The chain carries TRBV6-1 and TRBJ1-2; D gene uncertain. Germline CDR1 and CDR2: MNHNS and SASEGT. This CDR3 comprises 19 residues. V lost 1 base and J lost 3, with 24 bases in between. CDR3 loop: CASSEEGPIGRSGYYGYTF. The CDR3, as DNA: TGTGCCAGCAGTGAAGAAGGCCCGATCGGGAGGTCGGGGTACTATGGCTACACCTTC.

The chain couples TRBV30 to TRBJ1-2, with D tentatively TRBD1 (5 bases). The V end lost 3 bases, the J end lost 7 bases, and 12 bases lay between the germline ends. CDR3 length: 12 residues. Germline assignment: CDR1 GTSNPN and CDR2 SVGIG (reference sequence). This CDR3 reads CAWSGGNSGYTF. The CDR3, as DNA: TGTGCCTGGAGCGGGGGAAATAGTGGCTACACCTTC.

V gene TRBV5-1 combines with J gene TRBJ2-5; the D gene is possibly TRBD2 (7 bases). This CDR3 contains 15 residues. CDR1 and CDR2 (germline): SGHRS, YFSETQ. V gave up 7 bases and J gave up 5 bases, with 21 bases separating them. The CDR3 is CASSRGPGGIETQYF. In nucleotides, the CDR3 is TGCGCCAGCTCCAGAGGGCCGGGGGGCATCGAGACCCAGTACTTC.

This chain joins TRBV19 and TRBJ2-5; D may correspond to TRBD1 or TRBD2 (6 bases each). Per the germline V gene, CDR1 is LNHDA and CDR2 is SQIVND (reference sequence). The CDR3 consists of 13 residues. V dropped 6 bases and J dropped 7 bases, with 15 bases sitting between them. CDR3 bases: TGTGCCAGTAGGTCTGAGGGGGGACGGACCCAGTACTTC. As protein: CASRSEGGRTQYF.

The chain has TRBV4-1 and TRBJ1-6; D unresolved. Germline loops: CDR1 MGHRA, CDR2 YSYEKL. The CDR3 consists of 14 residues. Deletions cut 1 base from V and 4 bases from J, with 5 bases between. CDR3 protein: CASSQAQYNSPLHF. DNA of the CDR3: TGCGCCAGCAGCCAAGCGCAATATAATTCACCCCTCCACTTT.

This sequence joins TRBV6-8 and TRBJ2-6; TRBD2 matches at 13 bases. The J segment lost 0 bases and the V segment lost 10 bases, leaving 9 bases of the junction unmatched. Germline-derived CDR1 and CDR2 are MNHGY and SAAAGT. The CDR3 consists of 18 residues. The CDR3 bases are TGTGCCATCGGGAGGACTAGCGGGGGTCCCTCTGGGGCCAACGTCCTGACTTTC. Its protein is CAIGRTSGGPSGANVLTF.

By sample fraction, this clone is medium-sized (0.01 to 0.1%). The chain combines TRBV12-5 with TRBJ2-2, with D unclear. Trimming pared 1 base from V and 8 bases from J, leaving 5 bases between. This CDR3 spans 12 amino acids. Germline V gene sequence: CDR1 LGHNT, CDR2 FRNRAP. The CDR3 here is CASGLEAGELFF. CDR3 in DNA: TGTGCTAGTGGTTTGGAGGCGGGGGAGCTGTTTTTT.

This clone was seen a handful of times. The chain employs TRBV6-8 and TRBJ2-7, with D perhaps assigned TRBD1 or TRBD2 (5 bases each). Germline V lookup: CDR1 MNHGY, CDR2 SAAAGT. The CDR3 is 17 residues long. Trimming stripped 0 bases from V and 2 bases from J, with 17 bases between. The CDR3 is CASSYSGVAGQPYEQYF. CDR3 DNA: TGTGCCAGCAGTTACTCGGGGGTCGCGGGCCAGCCCTACGAGCAGTACTTC.

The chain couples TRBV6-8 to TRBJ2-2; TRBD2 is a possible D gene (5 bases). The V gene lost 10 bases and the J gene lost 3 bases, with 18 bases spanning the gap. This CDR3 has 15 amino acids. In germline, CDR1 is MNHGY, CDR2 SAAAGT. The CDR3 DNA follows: TGTGCCATCAGGAAGGGAGACGATTACACCGGGGAGCTGTTTTTT. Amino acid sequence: CAIRKGDDYTGELFF.

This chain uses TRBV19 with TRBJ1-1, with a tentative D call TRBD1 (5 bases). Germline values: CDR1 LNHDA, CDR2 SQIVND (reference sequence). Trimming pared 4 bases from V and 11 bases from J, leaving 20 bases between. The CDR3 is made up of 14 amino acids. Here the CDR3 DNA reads TGTGCCAGTAGTAAGACAGAGGCGGTGGGATCGGCTTTCTTT. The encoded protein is CASSKTEAVGSAFF.

For the CDR3, the DNA is TGTGCCAGCAGCGCCCCGGCAGGCATGGGGACAGATACGCAGTATTTT. It specifies CASSAPAGMGTDTQYF. The J gene is TRBJ2-3, the V gene TRBV9; no definite D call. V dropped 3 bases and J dropped 3 bases, with 17 bases sitting between them. Germline CDR1 SGDLS, CDR2 YYNGEE. The CDR3 length is 16 residues. Together with reference TRBV9 and TRBJ2-3, the CDR3 gives the full variable domain: DSGVTQTPKHLITATGQRVTLRCSPRSGDLSVYWYQQSLDQGLQFLIQYYNGEERAKGNILERFSAQQFPDLHSELNLSSLELGDSALYFCASSAPAGMGTDTQYFGPGTRLTVL.

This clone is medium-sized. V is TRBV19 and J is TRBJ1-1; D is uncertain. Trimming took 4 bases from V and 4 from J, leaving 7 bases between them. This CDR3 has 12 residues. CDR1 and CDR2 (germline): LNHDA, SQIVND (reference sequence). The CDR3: CASSTGTTEAFF. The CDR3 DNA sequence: TGTGCCAGTAGTACGGGTACCACTGAAGCTTTCTTT.

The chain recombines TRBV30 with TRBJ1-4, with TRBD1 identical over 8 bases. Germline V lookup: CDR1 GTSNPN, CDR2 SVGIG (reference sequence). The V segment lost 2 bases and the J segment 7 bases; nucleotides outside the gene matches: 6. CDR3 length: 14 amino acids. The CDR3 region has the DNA TGTGCCTGGAGTCCTGGACAGGGATCTGAAAAACTGTTTTTT. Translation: CAWSPGQGSEKLFF.

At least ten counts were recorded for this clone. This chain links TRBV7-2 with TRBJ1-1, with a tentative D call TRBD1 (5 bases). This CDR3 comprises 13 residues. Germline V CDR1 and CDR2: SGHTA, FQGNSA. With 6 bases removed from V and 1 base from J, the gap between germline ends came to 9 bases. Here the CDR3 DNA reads TGTGCCAGCAGTCCAGGGTGGAACACTGAAGCTTTCTTT. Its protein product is CASSPGWNTEAFF.